The 7 T cell receptor beta chains below all came from one sample that was sequenced in a study of blood T cell repertoires in COVID-19. Method: immunoSEQ multiplex PCR; TCRdb's copy keeps in-frame clones and lacks some. The sample comprises around 250,000 clones, 80% to 90% of which are singletons, and 0.85% to 0.95% rests with the top ten. Specimen: PBMCs or T cells enriched from blood (not recorded which). The receptors come from a man aged 50-59 years who had been exposed to COVID-19.

This clone was picked up a small number of times. This chain joins TRBV15 and TRBJ2-7; a weak D match, TRBD2 (6 bases). The CDR3 has 14 amino acids. Germline-derived CDR1 and CDR2 are LNHNV and YYDKDF (reference sequence). V was shortened by 0 bases and J by 7 bases, with 13 bases between the two germline ends. The CDR3 is CATSRDAGGWEQYF. The CDR3 DNA follows: TGTGCCACCAGCAGAGATGCCGGGGGATGGGAGCAGTACTTC.

The genes are TRBV19 and TRBJ1-5, with 9 bases matching TRBD1. Trimming cost V 3 bases and J 5 bases; bases outside gene matches: 8. The CDR3 has 16 amino acids. Germline lookup yields CDR1 LNHDA and CDR2 SQIVND (reference sequence). CDR3 DNA sequence: TGTGCCAGTAGTATTTCCGGGACAGGGAACGATCAGCCCCAGCATTTT. Amino acid sequence: CASSISGTGNDQPQHF.

V gene TRBV19 combines with J gene TRBJ1-5; the match to TRBD1 covers 7 bases. The CDR3 length is 15 residues. Looked up from germline, CDR1 is LNHDA and CDR2 is SQIVND (reference sequence). The trim removed 5 bases at V and 7 bases at J, leaving 11 bases unmatched. CDR3 nucleotides: TGTGCCAGTAGTCCCCAGGGGGTTTCTTGGCAGCCCCAGCATTTT. This sequence encodes CASSPQGVSWQPQHF.

The chain carries TRBV11-2 and TRBJ1-4; perhaps TRBD1 as D (6 bases). The germline V and J ends were trimmed by 5 bases and 4 bases, with 14 bases remaining between them. The CDR3 has 15 residues. The germline gives CDR1 SGHAT, CDR2 FQNNGV. The CDR3 DNA sequence: TGTGCCAGCAGCCCGCGACAGGTTATTAATGAAAAACTGTTTTTT. Encoded protein: CASSPRQVINEKLFF.

This clone has only one observation. This chain uses TRBV5-6 with TRBJ2-7; 9 bases are a match to TRBD2. The CDR3 loop spans 15 amino acids. The V gene's germline CDR1 is SGHDT and CDR2 YYEEEE. The V and J ends lost 4 bases and 6 bases, in that order; junction bases with no gene match: 11. This CDR3 reads CASSPLAGGGLEQYV. The CDR3, as DNA: TGTGCCAGCAGCCCACTAGCGGGTGGCGGCCTCGAGCAGTACGTC.

The chain joins TRBV3-1 (or the pseudogene TRBV3-2) to TRBJ2-3; 12 bases map to TRBD2. The CDR3 runs 16 residues. With 0 bases clipped from V and 4 bases from J, the junction kept 2 bases outside the gene matches. The germline CDR1 and CDR2 sequences are LGHDT and YNNKEL (reference sequence). The CDR3 sequence is CASSQDLAGGADTQYF. CDR3 nucleotide sequence: TGTGCCAGCAGCCAAGATCTAGCGGGAGGGGCAGATACGCAGTATTTT.

The rearrangement links TRBV7-3 to TRBJ1-2; 7 bases are shared with TRBD1. The junction had 23 bases not matched to a gene; V was cut back by 4 bases and J by 3 bases. CDR3 size: 20 residues. CDR1 and CDR2 from the germline V gene are SGHTA and FQGTGA. The chain's CDR3 is CASSSAPTGSLYGGHYGYTF. In DNA, the CDR3 is TGTGCCAGCAGCTCGGCCCCGACAGGGTCGCTTTATGGGGGCCACTATGGCTACACCTTC.